Below are 5 T cell receptor beta chains sequenced from a single sample in a study of blood T cell repertoires in COVID-19 (TCRdb year 2020). The library was prepared using the immunoSEQ multiplex PCR assay. As stored in TCRdb, this immuneACCESS dataset retains in-frame rearrangements with V and J assigned. A fraction of the clones does not appear; measured against another copy, unresolved V genes explain less than half of the discrepancy, and the remainder lacks a known reason. The sample has about 16,000 clones on record, roughly 77% of them singletons. The ten largest make up about 8.3% of the sample. What was sequenced was peripheral blood. Source of these receptors: a man in his 60s with acute or convalescent COVID-19.

The chain is built from TRBV6-1 and TRBJ1-1, with a weak D call TRBD1 (5 bases). Germline CDR1 MNHNS, CDR2 SASEGT. The ends were cut back, 2 bases at V and 1 base at J, with 5 bases in the middle. CDR3 size: 13 residues. CDR3 loop: CASSERGNTEAFF. CDR3 nucleotide sequence: TGTGCCAGCAGTGAAAGGGGGAACACTGAAGCTTTCTTT.

This clone has a single count. V and J are TRBV13 and TRBJ1-2; 7 bases align to TRBD1. The CDR3 covers 15 residues. CDR1 PRHDT and CDR2 FYEKMQ come from the germline V gene (reference sequence). V lost 2 bases and J lost 2; bases outside the gene matches: 5. CDR3 in DNA: TGTGCCAGCAGCTTACTCCGGGACAGAAACTATGGCTACACCTTC. Translating gives CASSLLRDRNYGYTF.

V and J are TRBV2 and TRBJ2-5, with 8 nucleotides matching TRBD2. This CDR3 comprises 15 residues. Trimming took 6 bases from V and 0 from J; bases not matched to a gene: 6. Germline loops: CDR1 SNHLY, CDR2 FYNNEI. In nucleotides, the CDR3 is TGTGCCAGCAGAGCGGGGGCCCCGTACCAAGAGACCCAGTACTTC. Its translation is CASRAGAPYQETQYF.

The chain has TRBV4-1 and TRBJ2-3, with 11 nucleotides matching TRBD2. There are 17 residues in the CDR3. CDR1 MGHRA and CDR2 YSYEKL come from the germline V gene. V was pared by 2 bases and J by 8 bases, with 12 bases of the junction left unmatched. The chain's CDR3 is CASSQSLAGGFRVTQYF. The CDR3 DNA is TGCGCCAGCAGCCAATCTTTAGCGGGGGGGTTTCGTGTTACGCAGTATTTT.

The chain joins TRBV5-1 to TRBJ2-1; 9 bases fit TRBD2. Germline assignment: CDR1 SGHRS and CDR2 YFSETQ. There are 15 residues in the CDR3. J gave up 7 bases and V 3 bases, and 8 bases lay outside the gene matches. The CDR3 DNA reads TGCGCCAGCAGCTCGAGCGGGGGGCCGGAGAATGAGCAGTTCTTC. This codes for CASSSSGGPENEQFF.